Listed here are 7 T cell receptor beta chains from one sample, sequenced in a study of cytomegalovirus exposure and HLA in healthy donors. PCR employed 60 Vbeta and 13 Jbeta primers. Clones were sequenced by immunoSEQ multiplex PCR, and TCRdb holds only the in-frame ones, with some missing. Among approximately 180,000 clones listed, roughly 13% were seen once. Material: PBMCs. Receptors were obtained from a man aged 45-65 years in good health and CMV-seropositive.

The chain recombines TRBV19 with TRBJ1-4; TRBD1 matches 7 bases. Unmatched junction bases numbered 6, after V lost 5 bases and J lost 3 bases. Germline V gene sequence: CDR1 LNHDA, CDR2 SQIVND (reference sequence). The CDR3 extends over 15 amino acids. The CDR3 bases are TGTGCCAGTAGTCCGAGAGGGACAGCTAATGAAAAACTGTTTTTT. Translation gives CASSPRGTANEKLFF.

This chain links TRBV4-3 with TRBJ1-2; tentative D call: TRBD1 (5 bases). Trimming cost V 0 bases and J 4 bases, with 12 bases left between them. This CDR3 spans 15 amino acids. Germline CDR1 reads LGHNA; CDR2 reads YSLEER. The CDR3 sequence is CASSQEVRAFYGYTF. In DNA form, the CDR3 reads TGCGCCAGCAGCCAAGAAGTCAGGGCCTTCTATGGCTACACCTTC.

The CDR3 protein is CASSPTNLIGDGYTF. In nucleotides, the CDR3 is TGCGCCAGCAGTCCTACTAACTTAATAGGAGATGGCTACACCTTC. The gene calls are TRBV4-3 and TRBJ1-2; D is unclear. V dropped 6 bases and J dropped 6 bases, with 20 bases sitting between them. The CDR3 consists of 15 residues. Germline V gives CDR1 LGHNA, CDR2 YSLEER.

The V gene is TRBV19, the J gene TRBJ2-7; D ambiguous. The germline V and J ends were trimmed by 4 bases and 3 bases, with 7 bases remaining between them. CDR1 LNHDA and CDR2 SQIVND come from the germline V gene (reference sequence). The CDR3 runs to 12 residues. In nucleotides, the CDR3 is TGTGCCAGTAGTAACTCCTTCTACGAGCAGTACTTC. Protein sequence: CASSNSFYEQYF.

On this clone itself: A read error may account for a junction end that differs from germline. The CDR3 loop is CASSQAGQGTDTQYF. The CDR3 coding sequence is TGCGCCAGCAGCCAAGCTGGGCAGGGGACAGATACGCAGTATTTT. The gene calls are TRBV5-4 and TRBJ2-3; D may be TRBD1 (6 bases). The CDR3 is made up of 15 amino acids. Germline values: CDR1 SGHNT, CDR2 YYREEE (reference sequence).

The chain has TRBV5-4 and TRBJ2-7; D is possibly TRBD2 (5 bases). The CDR3 consists of 13 residues. The germline CDR1 and CDR2 sequences are SGHNT and YYREEE (reference sequence). V gave up 0 bases and J gave up 5 bases, with 9 bases separating them. The CDR3 DNA reads TGTGCCAGCAGCTTGGCCGGGGTAAACGAGCAGTACTTC. Its translation is CASSLAGVNEQYF.

This clone was counted a few times. This chain uses TRBV5-5 with TRBJ2-7; TRBD2 matches 9 bases. V dropped 0 bases and J dropped 3; count of bases not matched to a gene: 4. The CDR3 length is 15 residues. Per germline, CDR1 SGHKS and CDR2 YYEKEE (reference sequence). The CDR3 DNA reads TGTGCCAGCAGCTTGGGACTAGCGGTTCGCTACGAGCAGTACGTC. This translates into CASSLGLAVRYEQYV.